Below, 32 T cell receptor beta chains from the same sample are listed, as sequenced in a study of Graves' ophthalmopathy and Graves' hyperthyroidism (dated by TCRdb to between 2018 and 2020). Sequenced using an Illumina HiSeq 2000. TCR beta CDR3 regions were amplified from RNA transcripts for repertoire sequencing. A first-round RT-PCR used HTBI primers with the Qiagen OneStep RT-PCR kit, followed by a second-round multiplex PCR, size selection and purification. TCRdb's own reprocessing of the public reads used fastp at Q25 and MiXCR and kept productive beta chains. When rows share a CDR3 protein, they turn into one entry using the most common DNA and genes. Within this sample are 350,000 to 450,000 distinct CDR3 sequences, with about a sixth of them counted one time only. More than 1.5% of the sample is in the top ten clones. Sequencing was performed on peripheral blood. The source of these receptors is a woman aged 18-30 years with Graves' ophthalmopathy. Donor details come from another sample of the same person, matched by shared clones.

This clonotype was observed many times. The chain couples TRBV29-1 to TRBJ2-7; maybe TRBD2 (7 bases). Trimming stripped 4 bases from V and 6 bases from J, with 13 bases between. The CDR3 runs 12 residues. CDR1 is SQVTM and CDR2 is ANQGSEA in the germline V gene. In DNA form, the CDR3 reads TGCAGCGTTGGCGGGGGCGCGGGCGAGCAGTACTTC. This gives the protein CSVGGGAGEQYF.

The chain carries TRBV28 and TRBJ2-5; a possible D gene is TRBD1 (7 bases). Germline-derived CDR1 and CDR2 are MDHEN and SYDVKM. The V and J ends lost 4 bases and 4 bases respectively, with 13 bases between them. This CDR3 comprises 14 residues. The CDR3 is CASSSSGGRETQYF. DNA for the CDR3: TGTGCCAGCAGTTCCTCAGGGGGGAGAGAGACCCAGTACTTC. The full variable domain, its missing parts supplied by reference TRBV28 and TRBJ2-5, is DVKVTQSSRYLVKRTGEKVFLECVQDMDHENMFWYRQDPGLGLRLIYFSYDVKMKEKGDIPEGYSVSREKKERFSLILESASTNQTSMYLCASSSSGGRETQYFGPGTRLLVL.

As regards this clonotype: This may be a read error: a much more frequent sequence differs by one nucleotide. The rearrangement links TRBV12-3 or TRBV12-4 to TRBJ2-2, with 7 bases identical to TRBD2. The J segment lost 1 base and the V segment lost 5 bases, leaving 4 bases of the junction unmatched. The CDR3 length is 15 residues. CDR3 in DNA: TGTGCCAGCAGTCGGACTAGGGGGAACACCGGGGAGCTGTTTTTT. This codes for CASSRTRGNTGELFF.

This clonotype was picked up many times. J is TRBJ2-2 and V is TRBV20-1; possible D gene TRBD2, 8 bases. This CDR3 spans 16 amino acids. Germline V gene sequence: CDR1 DFQATT, CDR2 SNEGSKA (reference sequence). V shed 6 bases and J shed 1 base, with 18 bases lying between them. This CDR3 reads CSAPGRDSRNTGELFF. CDR3 DNA: TGCAGTGCCCCCGGGAGGGACAGCCGGAACACCGGGGAGCTGTTTTTT.

The genes are TRBV12-3 or TRBV12-4 and TRBJ2-7, with TRBD2 identical over 7 bases. The CDR3 has 15 amino acids. The ends lost 3 bases at V and 2 bases at J; junction bases unmatched: 7. The CDR3 DNA sequence: TGTGCCAGCAGTTTTCGAGCGGGAACCACCTACGAGCAGTACTTC. It translates to CASSFRAGTTYEQYF.

This clonotype was counted many times. The rearrangement uses TRBV7-9 and TRBJ1-1, with D perhaps TRBD1 (5 bases). The V gene lost 3 bases and the J gene lost 4 bases, with 9 bases spanning the gap. The CDR3 is made up of 13 amino acids. Germline values: CDR1 SEHNR, CDR2 FQNEAQ (reference sequence). The CDR3 DNA is TGTGCCAGCAGCTTGGAGGGGATCACTGAAGCTTTCTTT. Its protein is CASSLEGITEAFF.

At least ten counts were recorded for this clonotype. The chain combines TRBV20-1 with TRBJ2-4; 9 nucleotides agree with TRBD1. CDR1 and CDR2 (germline): DFQATT, SNEGSKA (reference sequence). CDR3 length: 12 residues. V lost 2 bases, J lost 14 bases, and 7 bases stayed unmatched. DNA for the CDR3: TGCAGTGCTAGATCCATAGGACAGGGGAAGTACTTC. As protein: CSARSIGQGKYF.

This clonotype has ten or more counts. The junction differs from germline at one of its ends, possibly a read error. The CDR3 nucleotides read TGTGCTAGCAGCCCGGAGACAGGGGAGGCCAAAAACATTCAGTACTTC. Its protein is CASSPETGEAKNIQYF. The chain carries TRBV7-7 and TRBJ2-4, with 8 positions matching TRBD1. This CDR3 comprises 16 residues. From germline, CDR1 is SSHAT and CDR2 FNYEAQ (reference sequence).

The chain has TRBV18 and TRBJ2-7; D is perhaps TRBD1 (6 bases). The CDR3 is 14 residues long. CDR1 KGHSH and CDR2 LQKENI come from the germline V gene. Trimming took 2 bases from V and 5 from J, leaving 13 bases between them. The CDR3 DNA reads as TGTGCCAGCTCACCAGCCAGGGGTTGGGACGAGCAGTACTTC. Amino acid sequence: CASSPARGWDEQYF.

The gene calls are TRBV28 and TRBJ2-7; 13 bases align to TRBD2. The CDR3 is 16 residues long. The germline CDR1 and CDR2 sequences are MDHEN and SYDVKM. V gave up 8 bases and J gave up 3 bases; unmatched junction bases: 10. For the CDR3, the DNA is TGTGCCAGCTTGGATGGGGGACTAGCGGGAAGCTACGAGCAGTACTTC. Its protein product is CASLDGGLAGSYEQYF. Using reference TRBV28 and TRBJ2-7 for the parts outside the CDR3, the full variable domain is DVKVTQSSRYLVKRTGEKVFLECVQDMDHENMFWYRQDPGLGLRLIYFSYDVKMKEKGDIPEGYSVSREKKERFSLILESASTNQTSMYLCASLDGGLAGSYEQYFGPGTRLTVT.

The rearrangement uses TRBV9 and TRBJ2-1; D is undetermined. The germline V and J ends were trimmed by 0 bases and 4 bases, with 14 bases remaining between them. CDR3 length: 16 amino acids. In germline, CDR1 is SGDLS, CDR2 YYNGEE. CDR3 in amino acids: CASSVGGRVGYNEQFF. CDR3 nucleotides: TGTGCCAGCAGCGTAGGAGGAAGGGTGGGATACAATGAGCAGTTCTTC.

V and J are TRBV24-1 and TRBJ1-5; unclear D gene. Trimming removed 1 base from V and 7 bases from J, with 10 bases in between. The germline V gene encodes CDR1 KGHDR and CDR2 SFDVKD. The CDR3 covers 14 residues. CDR3 DNA sequence: TGTGCCACCAGTGATTTCCGAGTGGTCCAGCCCCAGCATTTT. Encoded protein: CATSDFRVVQPQHF.

This clonotype was observed at least ten times. The chain links TRBV5-1 to TRBJ1-1; D gene ambiguous. Germline lookup yields CDR1 SGHRS and CDR2 YFSETQ. V was clipped by 5 bases and J by 4 bases, with 15 bases between them. There are 14 residues in the CDR3. This chain's CDR3 is CASRSLQTLTEAFF. Written as DNA, the CDR3 is TGCGCCAGCAGATCATTACAGACCCTCACTGAAGCTTTCTTT.

At least ten counts were recorded for this clonotype. The CDR3 spells CASSSVRAAYEQYF. CDR3 sequence (DNA): TGTGCCAGCAGTTCCGTCCGGGCCGCCTACGAGCAGTACTTC. The chain has TRBV28 and TRBJ2-7; the D is unclear. This CDR3 comprises 14 residues. The germline V gene encodes CDR1 MDHEN and CDR2 SYDVKM. Deletions cut 4 bases from V and 2 bases from J, with 12 bases between.

There are many counts of this clonotype. The chain links TRBV20-1 to TRBJ1-5, with 9 bases identical to TRBD1. This CDR3 has 13 residues. Germline V gene data show CDR1 as DFQATT and CDR2 as SNEGSKA (reference sequence). The V segment lost 6 bases and the J segment 3 bases; nucleotides outside the gene matches: 3. The chain's CDR3 is CSARDRDNQPQHF. DNA of the CDR3: TGCAGTGCCCGGGACAGGGACAATCAGCCCCAGCATTTT.

This chain uses TRBV7-2 with TRBJ2-7; D uncertain. Germline V gene sequence: CDR1 SGHTA, CDR2 FQGNSA. V dropped 5 bases and J dropped 5 bases, with 16 bases sitting between them. The length of the CDR3 is 14 residues. This chain's CDR3 is CASSPKAGNDEQYF. The CDR3 nucleotides read TGTGCCAGCAGCCCCAAGGCTGGGAACGACGAGCAGTACTTC.

This rearrangement joins TRBV6-1 to TRBJ2-5; TRBD2 agrees at 10 bases. The V and J ends lost 6 bases and 6 bases, in that order; junction bases with no gene match: 7. Germline V gene sequence: CDR1 MNHNS, CDR2 SASEGT. The CDR3 has 14 residues. CDR3 sequence: CASRIGLAAQTQYF. In DNA, the CDR3 is TGTGCCAGCAGAATTGGACTAGCGGCACAGACCCAGTACTTC.

This clonotype appeared many times. V is TRBV25-1 and J is TRBJ2-6; no firm D call. Germline-derived CDR1 and CDR2 are MGHDK and SYGVNS. This CDR3 region has 14 residues. The V end was cut by 2 bases, the J end by 12 bases, with 14 bases between. The CDR3 region is CASSEPGPHTVLTF. CDR3 DNA: TGTGCCAGCAGTGAACCGGGCCCCCATACCGTCCTGACTTTC. Using reference TRBV25-1 and TRBJ2-6 for the parts outside the CDR3, the full variable domain is EADIYQTPRYLVIGTGKKITLECSQTMGHDKMYWYQQDPGMELHLIHYSYGVNSTEKGDLSSESTVSRIRTEHFPLTLESARPSHTSQYLCASSEPGPHTVLTFGAGSRLTVL.

In its sample, this clonotype was seen many times. J is TRBJ1-1 and V is TRBV12-3 or TRBV12-4; D uncertain. The CDR3 extends over 14 amino acids. The germline V and J ends were trimmed by 5 bases and 7 bases, with 17 bases remaining between them. CDR3 in DNA: TGTGCCAGCAGTCTAAGGCAACTAGAAGTTGAAGCTTTCTTT. As protein: CASSLRQLEVEAFF.

This clonotype was detected ten times or more. The V and J genes are TRBV7-9 and TRBJ2-7; D ambiguous. The CDR3 loop spans 14 amino acids. Germline-derived CDR1 and CDR2 are SEHNR and FQNEAQ (reference sequence). The germline V and J ends were trimmed by 5 bases and 2 bases, with 13 bases remaining between them. The CDR3 DNA reads TGTGCCAGCAGCCAAGGCTGGAATCCCTACGAGCAGTACTTC. This translates into CASSQGWNPYEQYF.

This clonotype was recorded many times. The chain joins TRBV7-2 to TRBJ1-6; D may be TRBD1 (5 bases). V was shortened by 3 bases and J by 6 bases, with 18 bases between the two germline ends. Per germline, CDR1 SGHTA and CDR2 FQGNSA. The CDR3 has 17 amino acids. CDR3 region: CASSLPTSGRFNSPLHF. Here the CDR3 DNA reads TGTGCCAGCAGCTTGCCCACCTCGGGACGGTTTAATTCACCCCTCCACTTT.

This clonotype came up many times. CDR3 loop: CATSRARDRGGTYEQYF. CDR3 DNA sequence: TGTGCCACCAGCAGGGCTAGGGACAGGGGGGGCACCTACGAGCAGTACTTC. V usage is TRBV15 and J usage is TRBJ2-7, with TRBD1 identical over 11 bases. Germline V gives CDR1 LNHNV, CDR2 YYDKDF (reference sequence). V trimming: 3 bases; J trimming: 2 bases; junction bases outside the gene matches: 9. This CDR3 contains 17 residues.

This clonotype was counted ten times or more. The V and J genes are TRBV28 and TRBJ2-7; D could derive from TRBD1 or TRBD2 (5 bases each). In germline, CDR1 is MDHEN, CDR2 SYDVKM. CDR3 size: 15 residues. V was shortened by 4 bases and J by 4 bases, with 17 bases between the two germline ends. Here the CDR3 reads CASSSLTGTMYEQYF. In DNA, the CDR3 is TGTGCCAGCAGTTCTCTTACCGGGACCATGTACGAGCAGTACTTC.

There are many counts of this clonotype. This sequence joins TRBV12-3 or TRBV12-4 and TRBJ1-1; maybe TRBD1 (6 bases). The CDR3 totals 15 residues. Trimming took 1 base from V and 1 from J, leaving 10 bases between them. The CDR3 loop reads CASSLGRGRNTEAFF. The CDR3, as DNA: TGTGCCAGCAGTTTAGGGCGGGGGCGGAACACTGAAGCTTTCTTT.

V gene TRBV12-3 or TRBV12-4 combines with J gene TRBJ2-2, with a weak D call TRBD1 (5 bases). CDR3 length: 13 amino acids. Trimming stripped 4 bases from V and 7 bases from J, with 10 bases between. The CDR3 DNA reads TGTGCCAGCAGTTACAGGAGAGACGGGGAGCTGTTTTTT. Residues: CASSYRRDGELFF.

This clonotype appeared many times. The V call is TRBV12-3 or TRBV12-4, the J call TRBJ1-2; 7 positions match TRBD1. V dropped 6 bases and J dropped 8; count of bases not matched to a gene: 15. This CDR3 is 15 amino acids long. The CDR3 bases are TGTGCCAGCAGGCGAGGGACAGTCCCCGAGGGGGGCTACACCTTC. Its translation: CASRRGTVPEGGYTF.

This clonotype was seen repeatedly, ten times or more. The chain recombines TRBV12-3 or TRBV12-4 with TRBJ2-7; 8 bases are a match to TRBD2. The junction had 3 bases not matched to a gene; V was cut back by 5 bases and J by 0 bases. The CDR3 sequence is 14 residues long. CDR3 loop: CASSRGGSSYEQYF. The CDR3 DNA follows: TGTGCCAGCAGTCGCGGGGGGTCCTCCTACGAGCAGTACTTC.

This clonotype was picked up many times. This sequence joins TRBV12-3 or TRBV12-4 and TRBJ1-1, with unresolved D. V lost 3 bases and J lost 8, with 10 bases in between. CDR3 length: 12 amino acids. The CDR3 sequence is CASSFWAGEAFF. CDR3 DNA sequence: TGTGCCAGCAGTTTTTGGGCTGGGGAAGCTTTCTTT.

The sample holds many counts of this clonotype. The chain employs TRBV6-5 and TRBJ1-1; TRBD1 matches at 8 bases. Germline CDR1 reads MNHEY; CDR2 reads SVGAGI. With V trimmed by 4 bases and J by 1 base, 8 bases remained unmatched. This CDR3 comprises 16 residues. The CDR3: CASSSPRQGWNTEAFF. The CDR3 DNA reads TGTGCCAGCAGTTCCCCGCGACAGGGGTGGAACACTGAAGCTTTCTTT.

This clonotype was observed many times. The chain uses TRBV20-1 and TRBJ2-7, with D unclear. The CDR3 loop spans 15 amino acids. The germline V gene encodes CDR1 DFQATT and CDR2 SNEGSKA (reference sequence). Trimming took off 1 base at V and 0 bases at J, with 13 bases between the two ends. The DNA for the CDR3 is TGCAGTGCTAGAGCCCAGGCCAGGAGCTCCTACGAGCAGTACTTC. It is translated as CSARAQARSSYEQYF.

This clonotype has a count of ten or more. The rearrangement links TRBV6-2 or TRBV6-3 to TRBJ1-5; unclear D gene. Deletions cut 7 bases from V and 11 bases from J, with 9 bases between. Germline loops: CDR1 MNHEY, CDR2 SVGEGT. This CDR3 is built from 10 residues. The CDR3 DNA reads as TGTGCCAGCATGGGATTATCCCAGCATTTT. It is translated as CASMGLSQHF.

This clonotype was observed at least ten times. The chain combines TRBV30 with TRBJ1-2; a weak D match, TRBD1 (5 bases). This CDR3 is 15 amino acids long. Germline V lookup: CDR1 GTSNPN, CDR2 SVGIG (reference sequence). Trimming pared 1 base from V and 5 bases from J, leaving 17 bases between. CDR3 DNA sequence: TGTGCCTGGAGTGGGGACTCAATTGGGGGTTATGGCTACACCTTC. Residues: CAWSGDSIGGYGYTF. Using reference TRBV30 and TRBJ1-2 for the parts outside the CDR3, the full variable domain is SQTIHQWPATLVQPVGSPLSLECTVEGTSNPNLYWYRQAAGRGLQLLFYSVGIGQISSEVPQNLSASRPQDRQFILSSKKLLLSDSGFYLCAWSGDSIGGYGYTFGSGTRLTVV.